This paragraph covers one T cell receptor (beta chain) sequence. What antigen it recognizes has not been identified. No much larger clonotype is one base removed from it; base qualities were not supplied. Via the germline V gene (reference sequence), CDR1 is GTSNPN and CDR2 SVGIG. Germline trimming: 1 base from V, 3 bases from J; junction bases outside gene matches: 5. Including cysteine and phenylalanine, the CDR3 has 15 amino acids. CDR3 DNA only is kept here, 45 bases in frame from base 1. Whole blood was collected in K2EDTA tubes by collaborating institutions according to the institutions' own protocols. For TCRbeta analysis, collaborator samples were shipped as frozen whole blood, as isolated PBMCs, or as DNA extracted from either sample type. TCRbeta CDR3 regions were amplified from genomic DNA by means of the immunoSEQ Assay, a bias-controlled multiplex PCR. Per the source publication's procedure: Within the assay, amplification of reference gene primers was used to estimate how many nucleated cells each sample contained. Sequence reads were collapsed and filtered to measure the absolute abundance of every unique TCRbeta CDR3 rearrangement. For each sample, productive Simpson clonality was calculated by taking the square root of Simpson's diversity index across productive rearrangements. The immuneACCESS repertoire file appears here via TCRdb, limited to in-frame rearrangements. These files lack a portion of the clones; in checked studies, under half of the deficit traces to unresolved V genes, and the cause of the others is not known. D and trimming come from the DNA, and the V and J calls and clone size come from that table. This sample lists some 35,000 clones; around nine tenths were detected once. The biggest ten clones account for more than 13% of the sample.

The source of the sample is a study of blood T cell repertoires in COVID-19 (TCRdb year 2020). General notes on the study: The collaborator samples originated in the United States, Italy and Spain and spanned the acute and convalescent phases of COVID-19. The sample metadata nearly always contained a de-identified subject ID, COVID-19 status, age in years and sex. Deeply sampled blood TCRbeta repertoires from subjects exposed to, actively infected with, or recovered from COVID-19 were included in the dataset. The material from the prospective study consisted of cDNA or gDNA derived from T cells, B-cell-depleted T cells, or PBMCs. Where available, HLA class I and class II types were obtained from metadata supplied by the sample provider rather than from assay-based typing. The samples were drawn from two sources: the first 160 participants of the ongoing ImmuneRACE study, and over 950 subjects contributed by 6 global collaborators. A freely available public database, intended as a resource for researchers studying the immune response to SARS-CoV-2, is where the repertoires were released.

Broad study findings and their caveats: Clinical and demographic metadata were provided uncurated, with the amount varying by source and participant.

This receptor was identified in a man aged 60 to 69 with active COVID-19. Here the chain combines TRBV30 and TRBJ1-4; 7 middle bases align to TRBD1. Sequencing used peripheral blood. CDR3 region: CAWSAAGTANEKLFF. The DNA sequence is TGTGCCTGGAGTGCGGCCGGGACAGCTAATGAAAAACTGTTTTTT.